This TCR beta chain was retrieved from a study of identical twins. General study points: The analysis was cross-sectional rather than longitudinal within donors.

Comments on this clonotype: Antigen specificity is unknown.

Trimming cost V 6 bases and J 0 bases; bases outside gene matches: 7. The CDR3 consists of 16 residues. cDNA molecules carried unique molecular identifiers, and template switching added a universal primer site. Each CDR3 protein gets one entry after TCRdb re-called the 5' RACE reads with MiXCR. Counted here are about 810,000 distinct CDR3 sequences, about 12% occurring once; the ten biggest clones make up 1.5% to 2%. Healthy Caucasians made up all donors. The same specimen was also included in a second study, on yellow fever vaccine responses in identical twins. That source notes: The authors reported partly convergent, partly personalized vaccine responses in identical twins.

The specimen was PBMCs. The chain uses TRBV12-3 or TRBV12-4 and TRBJ1-1; 10 bases match TRBD1. The sequence derives from a woman between 18 and 29 years old in good health. The CDR3 DNA follows: TGTGCCAGCAGAACGACAGGGGGCCGCGTGAACACTGAAGCTTTCTTT. Encoded protein: CASRTTGGRVNTEAFF.